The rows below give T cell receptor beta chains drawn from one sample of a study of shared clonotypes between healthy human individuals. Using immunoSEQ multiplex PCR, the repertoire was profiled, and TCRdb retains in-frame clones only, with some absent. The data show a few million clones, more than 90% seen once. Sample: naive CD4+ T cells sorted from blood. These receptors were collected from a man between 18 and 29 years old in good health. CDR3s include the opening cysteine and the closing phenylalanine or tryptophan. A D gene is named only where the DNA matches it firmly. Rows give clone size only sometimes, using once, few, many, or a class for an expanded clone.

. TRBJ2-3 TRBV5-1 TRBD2 TGCGCCAGCAGCGTCTCAGCTAGCGGGGGGACAGATACGCAGTATTTT CASSVSASGGTDTQYF
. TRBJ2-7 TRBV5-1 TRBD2 TGCGCCAGCAGTGTACCGGGACTAGCGGGGGGGCCGCTCCACGAGCAGTACTTC CASSVPGLAGGPLHEQYF
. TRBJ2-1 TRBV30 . TGTGCGGGGATCAGCAGCCTCGGGAGGTTCTTC CAGISSLGRFF
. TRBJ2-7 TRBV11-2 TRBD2 TGTGCCAGCAGCTTAGTTTTCCTAGCGGGGGAGCAGTACTTC CASSLVFLAGEQYF
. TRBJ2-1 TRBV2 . TGTGCCCTCACGGACGCCGCCTACAATGAGCAGTTCTTC CALTDAAYNEQFF
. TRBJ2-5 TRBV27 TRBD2 TGTGCCAGCAGCTTATTGCGTAGCGGGAGGGTGTACCAAGAGACCCAGTACTTC CASSLLRSGRVYQETQYF
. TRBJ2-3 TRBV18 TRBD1 TGTGCCAGCTCACCAAGGACAGGGTTGAGCACAGATACGCAGTATTTT CASSPRTGLSTDTQYF
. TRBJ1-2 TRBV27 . TGTGCCAGCAGTTTATCCCGGGGGCTCTATGGCTACACCTTC CASSLSRGLYGYTF
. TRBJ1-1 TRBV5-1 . TGCGCCAGCAGCGAGGGACGGTTGAACACTGAAGCTTTCTTT CASSEGRLNTEAFF
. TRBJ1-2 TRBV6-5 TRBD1 TGTGCCAGCAGTTCGACCGGACAGGGAGACTATGGCTACACCTTC CASSSTGQGDYGYTF
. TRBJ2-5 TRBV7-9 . TGTGCCAGCAGCCTATTAGCTCCAGGGGGGTACCAAGAGACCCAGTACTTC CASSLLAPGGYQETQYF
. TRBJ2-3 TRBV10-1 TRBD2 TGCGCCAGCAGTAGCGGGGGCCGGGGTAGTACGCAGTATTTT CASSSGGRGSTQYF
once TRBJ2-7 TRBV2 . TGTGCCAGCAGTGCCCAATCGACAGGAGTGACTGGGGAGCAGTACTTC CASSAQSTGVTGEQYF
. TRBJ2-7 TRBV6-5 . TGTGCCAGCAGTTACTCGGCTAGAGGGACCTACGAGCAGTACTTC CASSYSARGTYEQYF
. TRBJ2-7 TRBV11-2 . TGTGCCAGCAGCCCGGGACATACCAACTACGAGCAGTACTTC CASSPGHTNYEQYF
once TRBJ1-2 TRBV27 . TGTGCCAGCAGCTTGGACGGACCGACTAACTATGGCTACACCTTC CASSLDGPTNYGYTF
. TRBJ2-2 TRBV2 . TGTGCCAGCAGTGAACAAGGTGTAACCACCGGGGAGCTGTTTTTT CASSEQGVTTGELFF
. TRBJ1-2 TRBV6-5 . TGTGCCAGCAGTCGAACAGGCAGTACTAACTATGGCTACACCTTC CASSRTGSTNYGYTF
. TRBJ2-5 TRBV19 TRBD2 TGTGCCAGTAGTTGGGGCGGGGGGCTAGAGACCCAGTACTTC CASSWGGGLETQYF
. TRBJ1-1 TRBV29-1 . TGCAGCGTTGGTAGGCAGGGGAACACTGAAGCTTTCTTT CSVGRQGNTEAFF
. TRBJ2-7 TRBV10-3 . TGTGCCATCAGATTGACAAGTAGCTCCTACGAGCAGTACTTC CAIRLTSSSYEQYF
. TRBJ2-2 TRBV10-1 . TGCGCCAGCAGTGAGTCCGCGCATATGGGGGACACCGGGGAGCTGTTTTTT CASSESAHMGDTGELFF
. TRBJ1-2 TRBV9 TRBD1 TGTGCCAGCAACCCGGGACAGGGGGCGAACAACTATGGCTACACCTTC CASNPGQGANNYGYTF
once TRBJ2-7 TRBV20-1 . TGCAGTGCTTTTGGGGGCTACGAGCAGTACTTC CSAFGGYEQYF
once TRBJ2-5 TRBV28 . TGTGCCAGCAGTTTCCAACAGGGCCAGCGAGAGACCCAGTACTTC CASSFQQGQRETQYF
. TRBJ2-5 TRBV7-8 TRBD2 TGTGCCAGCAGCCTCCGACTAGCGGGAGTGCTAGAGACCCAGTACTTC CASSLRLAGVLETQYF
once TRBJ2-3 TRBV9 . TGTGCCAGCAGCCCCCGCACTAGCACAGATACGCAGTATTTT CASSPRTSTDTQYF
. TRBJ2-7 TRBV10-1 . TGCGCCAGCAGTGAGTTTCGTGTGCCTGACGAGCAGTACTTC CASSEFRVPDEQYF
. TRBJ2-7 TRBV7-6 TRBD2 TGTGCCAGCAGCTTAAGCGGGACGGGGTACTACGAGCAGTACTTC CASSLSGTGYYEQYF
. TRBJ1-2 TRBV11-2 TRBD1 TGTGCCAGCAGCTTAATATCTGGACAGGGGGGCGTTGGCTACACCTTC CASSLISGQGGVGYTF
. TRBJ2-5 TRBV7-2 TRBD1 TGTGCCAGCAGCTTCGGGACAGGGAAGGGACAAGAGACCCAGTACTTC CASSFGTGKGQETQYF
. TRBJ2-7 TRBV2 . TGTGCCAGCTCTCCGACCACCCAATCCTACGAGCAGTACTTC CASSPTTQSYEQYF
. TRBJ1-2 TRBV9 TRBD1 TGTGCCAGCAGCGTAGCTTCCGGGACAGGGTATGGCTACACCTTC CASSVASGTGYGYTF
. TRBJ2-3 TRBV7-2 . TGTGCCAGCAGAAGACTTGGGACAGATACGCAGTATTTT CASRRLGTDTQYF
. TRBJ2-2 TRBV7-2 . TGTGCCAGCAGCTTAAGGTGGGGCACCGGGGAGCTGTTTTTT CASSLRWGTGELFF
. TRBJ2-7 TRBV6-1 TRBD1 TGTGCCAGCAGTTCCGGGACAGGTCCCTACGAGCAGTACTTC CASSSGTGPYEQYF
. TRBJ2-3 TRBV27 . TGTGCCAGCAGTCAGACTATATTAGATACGCAGTATTTT CASSQTILDTQYF